One and the same sample provided the 11 T cell receptor beta chains below, sequenced in a study of blood T cell repertoires in COVID-19. Only in-frame clones appear in the TCRdb table, and some are missing; sequencing was by immunoSEQ multiplex PCR. Of approximately 140,000 clones in the sample, approximately 90% were seen once. The sample was peripheral blood. Receptor source: a woman in her forties with acute or convalescent COVID-19.

The CDR3 protein is CASSLTDRGPADTQYF. The CDR3 DNA is TGTGCCAGCAGTTTGACGGACAGGGGACCTGCGGATACGCAGTATTTT. The chain links TRBV27 to TRBJ2-3, with 9 bases aligning to TRBD1. Germline V gene sequence: CDR1 MNHEY, CDR2 SMNVEV (reference sequence). The CDR3 totals 16 residues. Trimming at V came to 3 bases and at J to 6 bases, leaving 10 bases not matched to a gene.

The rearrangement links TRBV24-1 to TRBJ1-2; TRBD1 matches at 7 bases. Trimming at V came to 3 bases and at J to 7 bases, leaving 13 bases not matched to a gene. The CDR3 totals 16 residues. Per germline, CDR1 KGHDR and CDR2 SFDVKD. The CDR3 here is CATSDRSTGRLRGYTF. CDR3 DNA: TGTGCCACCAGTGATCGCTCGACAGGGCGACTTCGTGGCTACACCTTC.

V is TRBV6-6 and J is TRBJ1-5, with TRBD1 matching over 7 bases. Germline loops: CDR1 MNHNY, CDR2 SVGAGI (reference sequence). The ends lost 5 bases at V and 0 bases at J; junction bases unmatched: 10. This CDR3 has 17 amino acids. CDR3 bases: TGTGCCAGCAGTCTAACGGGACAGCCTCATAGCAATCAGCCCCAGCATTTT. Its translation: CASSLTGQPHSNQPQHF.

The chain has TRBV28 and TRBJ1-2; D is ambiguous. The germline V and J ends were trimmed by 8 bases and 4 bases, with 11 bases remaining between them. Germline V gene data show CDR1 as MDHEN and CDR2 as SYDVKM. The CDR3 loop spans 12 amino acids. CDR3 loop: CASGGFPYGYTF. CDR3 in DNA: TGTGCCAGCGGCGGGTTCCCCTATGGCTACACCTTC.

The CDR3 is CASSLMARGRTDTQYF. The DNA for the CDR3 is TGTGCCAGCAGCTTAATGGCGCGGGGCCGCACAGATACGCAGTATTTT. This chain joins TRBV7-3 and TRBJ2-3, with D possibly TRBD2 on 6 matching bases. The CDR3 is 16 residues long. V lost 1 base, J lost 1 base, and 12 bases lay in between. Germline V gene lookup returns CDR1 SGHTA and CDR2 FQGTGA. The full variable domain, its missing parts supplied by reference TRBV7-3 and TRBJ2-3, is GAGVSQTPSNKVTEKGKYVELRCDPISGHTALYWYRQSLGQGPEFLIYFQGTGAADDSGLPNDRFFAVRPEGSVSTLKIQRTERGDSAVYLCASSLMARGRTDTQYFGPGTRLTVL.

This clone appeared once. The chain uses TRBV6-5 and TRBJ2-2, with D perhaps matching TRBD2 (6 bases). V was cut by 2 bases and J by 4 bases, with 14 bases left in between. This CDR3 has 16 residues. Germline values: CDR1 MNHEY, CDR2 SVGAGI. In DNA, the CDR3 is TGTGCCAGCAGTTACCGTAGCGGTACGGTCACCGGGGAGCTGTTTTTT. It codes for CASSYRSGTVTGELFF.

J is TRBJ1-1 and V is TRBV6-5; D gene unclear. Trimming pared 1 base from V and 11 bases from J, leaving 8 bases between. The CDR3 is 11 amino acids. Per the germline V gene, CDR1 is MNHEY and CDR2 is SVGAGI. CDR3 DNA sequence: TGTGCCAGCAGTTACTGGGGAGGCGCTTTCTTT. This gives the protein CASSYWGGAFF.

This clone was counted a single time. The chain joins TRBV6-6 to TRBJ1-2; 7 bases fit TRBD1. The CDR3 consists of 13 residues. Germline CDR1 is MNHNY and CDR2 is SVGAGI (reference sequence). V lost 5 bases and J lost 8; bases outside the gene matches: 8. CDR3 sequence reads: CASSADRLGGYTF. The CDR3 DNA follows: TGTGCCAGCAGTGCGGACAGGCTGGGCGGCTACACCTTC.

This CDR3 reads CASSQVEGETQYF. The CDR3 coding sequence is TGTGCCAGCAGTCAAGTGGAGGGGGAGACCCAGTACTTC. The rearrangement uses TRBV9 and TRBJ2-5, with D perhaps TRBD2 (6 bases). V lost 5 bases, J lost 5 bases, and 13 bases lay in between. The CDR3 is made up of 13 amino acids. Germline CDR1 reads SGDLS; CDR2 reads YYNGEE.

The chain couples TRBV4-3 to TRBJ1-1; D remains ambiguous. CDR1 and CDR2 from the germline V gene are LGHNA and YSLEER. The CDR3 length is 14 residues. V was shortened by 1 base and J by 3 bases, with 9 bases between the two germline ends. The CDR3 nucleotides read TGCGCCAGCAGCCAAGTAGCCCGCTACACTGAAGCTTTCTTT. Translation gives CASSQVARYTEAFF.

The gene calls are TRBV25-1 and TRBJ1-4; TRBD1 matches 11 bases. This CDR3 comprises 17 residues. The J segment lost 3 bases and the V segment lost 6 bases, leaving 9 bases of the junction unmatched. Germline-derived CDR1 and CDR2 are MGHDK and SYGVNS. The CDR3 is CASRRSGTGGPNEKLFF. The CDR3, as DNA: TGTGCCAGCAGAAGATCCGGGACAGGGGGTCCTAATGAAAAACTGTTTTTT.